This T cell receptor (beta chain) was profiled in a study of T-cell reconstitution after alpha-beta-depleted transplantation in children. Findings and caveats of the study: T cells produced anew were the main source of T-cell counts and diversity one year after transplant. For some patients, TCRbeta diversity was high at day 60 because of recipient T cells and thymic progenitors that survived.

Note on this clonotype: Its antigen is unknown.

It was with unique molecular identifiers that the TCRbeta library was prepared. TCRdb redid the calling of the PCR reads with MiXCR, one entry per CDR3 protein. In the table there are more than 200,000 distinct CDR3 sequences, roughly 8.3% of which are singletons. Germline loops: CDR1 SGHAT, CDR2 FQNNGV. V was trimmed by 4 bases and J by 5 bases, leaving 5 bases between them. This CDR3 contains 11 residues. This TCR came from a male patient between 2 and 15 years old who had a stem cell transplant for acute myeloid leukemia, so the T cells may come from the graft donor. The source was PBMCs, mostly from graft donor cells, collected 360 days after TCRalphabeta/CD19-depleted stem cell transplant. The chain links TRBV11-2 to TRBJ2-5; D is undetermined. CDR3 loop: CASSYIETQYF. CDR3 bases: TGTGCCAGCAGCTATATTGAGACCCAGTACTTC.